The entry that follows covers one T cell receptor beta chain sequence. Its antigen is still unknown. The germline V gene has CDR1 MDHEN and CDR2 SYDVKM. Trimming pared 6 bases from V and 7 bases from J, leaving 18 bases between. This CDR3 is 15 amino acids long. The sample is drawn from a study of cytomegalovirus exposure and HLA in healthy donors. Study outcomes and limitations: Rare TCR sequences predominated, though certain public TCRs were found in many donors. In a later analysis, common viral pathogens appeared linked to several of the most significant clusters. The classifier, whose performance was assessed in both the original and validation cohorts, reportedly diagnosed cytomegalovirus status with high specificity and sensitivity. The productive fraction for most TCR beta V segments was about 87% or about 30% in an earlier analysis.

The study ran its PCR with 60 Vbeta and 13 Jbeta primers. The data were produced by immunoSEQ multiplex PCR, yet TCRdb's version contains in-frame clones alone and is incomplete. The repertoire holds over 90,000 clones, with less than 85% as singletons. This chain connects TRBV28 to TRBJ2-2; possibly TRBD2 for D (6 bases). Sequencing was done on a sample of PBMCs. The TCR was taken from a middle-aged man in good health and CMV-seronegative. The CDR3 spells CASSPGTQLYGELFF. The CDR3 DNA reads as TGTGCCAGCAGCCCCGGGACTCAGCTCTACGGGGAGCTGTTTTTT. Complete variable domain (other parts from reference TRBV28 and TRBJ2-2): DVKVTQSSRYLVKRTGEKVFLECVQDMDHENMFWYRQDPGLGLRLIYFSYDVKMKEKGDIPEGYSVSREKKERFSLILESASTNQTSMYLCASSPGTQLYGELFFGEGSRLTVL.